This record covers a single TCR beta chain. The data are from a study of cytomegalovirus exposure and HLA in healthy donors. The study sampled nominally healthy donors, though unrecorded immune exposures were likely. The PCR employed 60 Vbeta primers together with 13 Jbeta primers. Only in-frame clones appear in the TCRdb table, and some are missing; sequencing was by immunoSEQ multiplex PCR. Of under 150,000 clones listed, around 80% are singletons. Sequencing was performed on PBMCs. The clonotype originates from a woman aged 35 to 49 in good health and CMV-seronegative.

This CDR3 reads CASSFQNRGQGEQFF. CDR3 DNA sequence: TGTGCCAGCAGTTTCCAAAACAGGGGGCAGGGTGAGCAGTTCTTC. This rearrangement joins TRBV28 to TRBJ2-1; the match to TRBD1 covers 9 bases. CDR1 is MDHEN and CDR2 is SYDVKM in the germline V gene. This CDR3 has 15 residues. After removal of 3 bases from V and 9 bases from J, the junction contained 9 bases not matched to a gene.